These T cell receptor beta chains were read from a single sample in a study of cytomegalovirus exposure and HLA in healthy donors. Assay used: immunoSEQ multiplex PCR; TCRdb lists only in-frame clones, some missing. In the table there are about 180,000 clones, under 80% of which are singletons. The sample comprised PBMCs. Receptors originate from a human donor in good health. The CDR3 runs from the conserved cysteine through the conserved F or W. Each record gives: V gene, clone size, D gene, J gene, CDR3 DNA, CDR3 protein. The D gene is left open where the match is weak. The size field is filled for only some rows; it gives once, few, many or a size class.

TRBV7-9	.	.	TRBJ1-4	TGTGCCACCCAGGGGCCAGGGCCCGGAAAACTGTTTTTT	CATQGPGPGKLFF
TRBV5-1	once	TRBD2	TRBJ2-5	TGCGCCAGCAGCTTGGAGCCGCGGGGGGGCGGAGAGACCCAGTACTTC	CASSLEPRGGGETQYF
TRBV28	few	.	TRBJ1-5	TGTGCCAGCAGTGGGACTCGGGGTCAGCCCCAGCATTTT	CASSGTRGQPQHF
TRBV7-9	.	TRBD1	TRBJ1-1	TGTGCCAGCAGCTTGGGACAGGTGGGCACTGAAGCTTTCTTT	CASSLGQVGTEAFF
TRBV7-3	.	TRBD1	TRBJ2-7	TGTGCCAGCAGCCAGCAGGGGGCCGGACACTACGAGCAGTACTTC	CASSQQGAGHYEQYF
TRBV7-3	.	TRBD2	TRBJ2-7	TGTGCCAGCAGCTTAAGTAGTAGCGGGGGCTACGAGCAGTACTTC	CASSLSSSGGYEQYF
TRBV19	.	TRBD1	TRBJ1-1	TGTGCCAGCGGGACAGGGATGAACACTGAAGCTTTCTTT	CASGTGMNTEAFF
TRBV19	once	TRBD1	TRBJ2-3	TGTGCCAGTCACACGGGACAGGGGGTTGCAGATACGCAGTATTTT	CASHTGQGVADTQYF
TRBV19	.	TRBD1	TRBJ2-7	TGTGCCAGTAGTGACAGGGGGCGCGGTCCCCCCTACGAGCAGTACTTC	CASSDRGRGPPYEQYF
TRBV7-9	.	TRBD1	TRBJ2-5	TGTGCCAGCAGCGCAACGGGACAGGGAGAGACCCAGTACTTC	CASSATGQGETQYF
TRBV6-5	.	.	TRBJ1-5	TGTGCCAGCGGGGGGAGGGCTAATCAGCCCCAGCATTTT	CASGGRANQPQHF
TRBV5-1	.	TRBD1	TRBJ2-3	TGCGCCAGCAGCTGGGGACAGAGCACAGATACGCAGTATTTT	CASSWGQSTDTQYF
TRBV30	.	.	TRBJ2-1	TGTGCCTGGAGCCCTCAGGGGAGTGAGCAGTTCTTC	CAWSPQGSEQFF
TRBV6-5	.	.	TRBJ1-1	TGTGCCAGCAGCTCGGGATGGACTGAAGCTTTCTTT	CASSSGWTEAFF
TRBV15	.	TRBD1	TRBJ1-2	TGTGCCACCAGCAAGGGGACAGGGTATGGCTACACCTTC	CATSKGTGYGYTF
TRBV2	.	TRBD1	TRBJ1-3	TGTGCCAGCAGGGGACAGGGAACGGGAAACACCATATATTTT	CASRGQGTGNTIYF
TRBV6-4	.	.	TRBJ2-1	TGTGCCAGCAGTGAACAGTGGGGGGGGGCCTCCCCAGCGTTCTTC	CASSEQWGGASPAFF
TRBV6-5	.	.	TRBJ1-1	TGTGCCAGCAGCCGGGTCAACACTGAAGCTTTCTTT	CASSRVNTEAFF
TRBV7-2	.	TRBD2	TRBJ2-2	TGTGCCAGCAGCTTTAGCGGGGGGGACTCCGGGGAGCTGTTTTTT	CASSFSGGDSGELFF
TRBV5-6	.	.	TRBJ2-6	TGTGCCAGCAGCTTGGTTGGGGGCAGTTCTGGGGCCAACGTCCTGACTTTC	CASSLVGGSSGANVLTF
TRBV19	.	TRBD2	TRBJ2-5	TGTGCCAGTAGTATACCTAGCGGGGGTGTGGAGACCCAGTACTTC	CASSIPSGGVETQYF
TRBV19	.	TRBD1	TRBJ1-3	TGTGCCAGTAGAGACCGGGACAGGGACTTTCTGAGCTCTGGAAACACCATATATTTT	CASRDRDRDFLSSGNTIYF
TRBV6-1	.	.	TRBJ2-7	TGTGCCAGCAGGGACTCCGGGCTCGCCTACGAGCAGTACTTC	CASRDSGLAYEQYF
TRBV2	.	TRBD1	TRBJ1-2	TGTGCCAGCATCCTTAGACAGGGGATGAACTATGGCTACACCTTC	CASILRQGMNYGYTF
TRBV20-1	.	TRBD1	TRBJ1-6	TGCAGTGCCCAGGGGGGTTCACCCCTCCACTTT	CSAQGGSPLHF
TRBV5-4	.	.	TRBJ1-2	TGTGCCAGCAGCTTGGGGCCAGGGAATGGCTACACCTTC	CASSLGPGNGYTF
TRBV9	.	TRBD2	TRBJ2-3	TGTGCCAGCAGCGTAGGAACTAGCGGGCCGAGTAGAGATACGCAGTATTTT	CASSVGTSGPSRDTQYF
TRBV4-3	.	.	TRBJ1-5	TGCGCCAGCAGCCAAGTAGGGGGTAGCAATCAGCCCCAGCATTTT	CASSQVGGSNQPQHF